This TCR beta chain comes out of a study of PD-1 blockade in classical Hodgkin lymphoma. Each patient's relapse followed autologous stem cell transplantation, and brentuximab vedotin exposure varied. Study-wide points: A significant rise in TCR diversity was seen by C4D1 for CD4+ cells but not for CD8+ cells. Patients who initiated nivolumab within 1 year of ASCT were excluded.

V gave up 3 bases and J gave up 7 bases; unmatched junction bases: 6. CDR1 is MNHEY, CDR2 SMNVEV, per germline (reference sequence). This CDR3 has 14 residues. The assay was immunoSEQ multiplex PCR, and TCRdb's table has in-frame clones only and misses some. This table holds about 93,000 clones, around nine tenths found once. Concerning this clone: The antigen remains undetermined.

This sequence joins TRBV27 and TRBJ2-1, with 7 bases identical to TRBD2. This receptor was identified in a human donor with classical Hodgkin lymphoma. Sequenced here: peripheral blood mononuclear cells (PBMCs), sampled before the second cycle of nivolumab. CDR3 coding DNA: TGTGCCAGCAGTTTGAGTTCTAGCGGTAATGAGCAGTTCTTC. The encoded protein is CASSLSSSGNEQFF.